Following are 26 T cell receptor beta chains from one sample sequenced in a study of early T cells in non-severe SARS-CoV-2 infection. TCRdb processed the 5' RACE reads anew with MiXCR; each CDR3 protein has one entry. The profile shows 84,000 or so distinct CDR3 sequences, roughly 13% of them singletons. The sequenced sample was whole blood. The receptors were gathered from an adult who was a healthcare worker with PCR-confirmed SARS-CoV-2 infection or an uninfected control (not recorded which).

J is TRBJ1-5 and V is TRBV27; TRBD1 might be the D (5 bases). The CDR3 is 17 amino acids. Germline values: CDR1 MNHEY, CDR2 SMNVEV (reference sequence). V lost 1 base and J 5 bases, leaving 18 bases between the germline ends. The CDR3 nucleotides are TGTGCCAGCAGTTTATTAGGGGACCTAGGGGCGGATCAGCCCCAGCATTTT. Translating gives CASSLLGDLGADQPQHF.

This chain uses TRBV5-4 with TRBJ1-2, with D possibly TRBD1 on 5 matching bases. Per the germline V gene, CDR1 is SGHNT and CDR2 is YYREEE (reference sequence). The CDR3 contains 12 residues. Trimming took 5 bases from V and 6 from J, leaving 11 bases between them. In DNA form, the CDR3 reads TGTGCCAGCAGAAGGGCAGGGAATGGCTACACCTTC. It translates to CASRRAGNGYTF.

This clonotype occurred a few times. The J gene is TRBJ1-2, the V gene TRBV5-6, with D tentatively TRBD1 (5 bases). This CDR3 region has 15 residues. The germline V and J ends were trimmed by 2 bases and 5 bases, with 16 bases remaining between them. Germline V gives CDR1 SGHDT, CDR2 YYEEEE. The CDR3 nucleotides are TGTGCCAGCAGCTTAAGGGTCAGGACACGATATGGCTACACCTTC. Translation gives CASSLRVRTRYGYTF.

This clonotype has more than one count but fewer than ten. This chain joins TRBV7-8 and TRBJ1-2; D is perhaps TRBD1 (5 bases). Trimming left V 3 bases short and J 4 bases short, with 12 bases between. The CDR3 spans 14 residues. Per germline, CDR1 SGHVS and CDR2 FQNEAQ. In nucleotides, the CDR3 is TGTGCCAGCAGCTTCACAGGACTCCTCTATGGCTACACCTTC. Its translation: CASSFTGLLYGYTF.

This clonotype showed up just a few times. The rearrangement uses TRBV29-1 and TRBJ1-1; D is uncertain. V was shortened by 2 bases and J by 0 bases, with 16 bases between the two germline ends. CDR1 is SQVTM, CDR2 ANQGSEA, per germline. The CDR3 is made up of 16 amino acids. The CDR3 loop reads CSVESDPWGLNTEAFF. The CDR3, as DNA: TGCAGCGTTGAATCGGACCCTTGGGGTTTGAACACTGAAGCTTTCTTT.

This clonotype appeared a few times. The V call is TRBV5-4, the J call TRBJ2-5, with 11 bases that match TRBD1. CDR3 length: 15 amino acids. Germline trimming cut 5 bases from V and 4 bases from J; bases unmatched to any gene: 7. Germline V gene data show CDR1 as SGHNT and CDR2 as YYREEE (reference sequence). The CDR3 sequence is CASRGGTGGRETQYF. CDR3 bases: TGTGCCAGCAGAGGAGGGACAGGGGGTCGAGAGACCCAGTACTTC.

Turning to this clonotype: An end of the junction differs from the germline gene, which may be a read error. The gene calls are TRBV7-9 and TRBJ2-1; D is unresolved. This CDR3 region has 12 residues. From germline, CDR1 is SEHNR and CDR2 FQNEAQ (reference sequence). The CDR3 sequence is CASSLGYNEHFF. In DNA form, the CDR3 reads TGTGCCAGCAGCTTAGGGTACAATGAGCACTTCTTC.

This clonotype has more than one count but fewer than ten. The rearrangement links TRBV5-4 to TRBJ1-4; D perhaps matches TRBD1 (6 bases). Germline CDR1 reads SGHNT; CDR2 reads YYREEE (reference sequence). The germline V and J ends were trimmed by 3 bases and 8 bases, with 17 bases remaining between them. The CDR3 is 15 residues long. Written as DNA, the CDR3 is TGTGCCAGCAGCTCTACAGGGCTATTCACAGAAAAACTGTTTTTT. Translating it yields CASSSTGLFTEKLFF.

Of note for this clonotype: The junction departs from the called germline gene at one end, perhaps through a read error. The chain employs TRBV10-3 and TRBJ2-3, with TRBD2 as a possible D gene (6 bases). This CDR3 comprises 16 residues. CDR1 ENHRY and CDR2 SYGVKD come from the germline V gene. DNA for the CDR3: TGTGCCATCAGTGAACGTGGGGGGATTAGCACAGATACGCAGAATTTT. It specifies CAISERGGISTDTQNF.

This chain uses TRBV7-8 with TRBJ2-7, with a tentative D call TRBD2 (6 bases). The V end lost 5 bases, the J end lost 0 bases, and 11 bases lay between the germline ends. The CDR3 runs to 14 residues. Germline V lookup: CDR1 SGHVS, CDR2 FQNEAQ. The CDR3 coding sequence is TGTGCCAGCAGCCAGTTGACTAGCTCCTACGAGCAGTACTTC. Translated, it gives CASSQLTSSYEQYF.

This clonotype showed up many times. The chain couples TRBV6-4 to TRBJ2-3, with TRBD1 matching 7 bases. Germline V gene data show CDR1 as MRHNA and CDR2 as SNTAGT. CDR3 length equals 16 residues. The junction had 4 bases not matched to a gene; V was cut back by 0 bases and J by 1 base. The CDR3 nucleotides are TGTGCCAGCAGTGACTCTCCAGACAGGGGCACAGATACGCAGTATTTT. This encodes CASSDSPDRGTDTQYF.

V usage is TRBV29-1 and J usage is TRBJ1-5; D is perhaps TRBD1 (6 bases). V shed 6 bases and J shed 4 bases, with 13 bases lying between them. The CDR3 loop spans 13 amino acids. CDR1 and CDR2 (germline): SQVTM, ANQGSEA. Here the CDR3 DNA reads TGCAGCGTATCAGGGGCAGGAAATCAGCCCCAGCATTTT. It encodes CSVSGAGNQPQHF.

This clonotype was observed a handful of times. The J gene is TRBJ2-2, the V gene TRBV2; D is possibly TRBD2 (5 bases). The V gene's germline CDR1 is SNHLY and CDR2 FYNNEI. This CDR3 region has 13 residues. The V gene lost 3 bases and the J gene lost 7 bases, with 9 bases spanning the gap. In DNA, the CDR3 is TGTGCCAGCAGTGAGACTCGGGGCGGGGAGCTGTTTTTT. This codes for CASSETRGGELFF. Drawing the rest from reference TRBV2 and TRBJ2-2, the complete variable domain is EPEVTQTPSHQVTQMGQEVILRCVPISNHLYFYWYRQILGQKVEFLVSFYNNEISEKSEIFDDQFSVERPDGSNFTLKIRSTKLEDSAMYFCASSETRGGELFFGEGSRLTVL.

The chain carries TRBV15 and TRBJ2-7; D remains ambiguous. This CDR3 comprises 14 residues. Germline V gives CDR1 LNHNV, CDR2 YYDKDF (reference sequence). V was cut by 0 bases and J by 6 bases, with 12 bases left in between. CDR3 protein: CATSRDSGGLEQYF. CDR3 bases: TGTGCCACCAGCAGAGACAGTGGTGGGCTCGAGCAGTACTTC.

The chain recombines TRBV7-2 with TRBJ1-5, with D unclear. The CDR3 is made up of 13 amino acids. V shed 6 bases and J shed 0 bases, with 6 bases lying between them. CDR1 and CDR2 (germline): SGHTA, FQGNSA. The CDR3 is CASRLYSNQPQHF. For the CDR3, the DNA is TGTGCCAGCAGGTTGTATAGCAATCAGCCCCAGCATTTT. The full variable domain, with the rest looked up from reference TRBV7-2 and TRBJ1-5, is GAGVSQSPSNKVTEKGKDVELRCDPISGHTALYWYRQSLGQGLEFLIYFQGNSAPDKSGLPSDRFSAERTGGSVSTLTIQRTQQEDSAVYLCASRLYSNQPQHFGDGTRLSIL.

This clonotype has only a few counts. The chain couples TRBV11-1 to TRBJ2-6, with D perhaps matching TRBD1 (6 bases). Germline CDR1 is SGHAT and CDR2 is FQDESV (reference sequence). The CDR3 length is 15 residues. Trimming left V 5 bases short and J 4 bases short, with 12 bases between. The CDR3 nucleotides read TGTGCCAGCAGCCTACAGGGATCAGGGGCCAACGTCCTGACTTTC. The encoded protein is CASSLQGSGANVLTF.

Only a few counts were recorded for this clonotype. The rearrangement joins TRBV7-2 to TRBJ2-3; D gene unclear. V lost 3 bases and J lost 4, with 5 bases in between. The CDR3 extends over 12 amino acids. Germline CDR1 is SGHTA and CDR2 is FQGNSA. The CDR3: CASSFRADTQYF. CDR3 bases: TGTGCCAGCAGCTTTCGGGCAGATACGCAGTATTTT.

This clonotype occurred a few times. The chain carries TRBV4-1 and TRBJ2-3; 10 bases align to TRBD2. From germline, CDR1 is MGHRA and CDR2 YSYEKL. Germline trimming cut 1 base from V and 6 bases from J; bases unmatched to any gene: 7. The CDR3 contains 16 residues. This chain's CDR3 is CASSQVLAGQGDTQYF. The CDR3, as DNA: TGCGCCAGCAGCCAAGTACTAGCGGGGCAGGGGGATACGCAGTATTTT.

This clonotype has ten or more counts. The genes are TRBV28 and TRBJ2-7; D possibly corresponds to TRBD1 (6 bases). The CDR3 consists of 13 residues. Between the trimmed V and J ends, which lost 2 bases and 2 bases, there was a span of 7 bases. Looked up from germline, CDR1 is MDHEN and CDR2 is SYDVKM. The CDR3, as DNA: TGTGCCAGCAGTTTACAGGGGCCCTACGAGCAGTACTTC. This sequence encodes CASSLQGPYEQYF.

This clonotype showed up many times. The chain joins TRBV5-1 to TRBJ2-5; TRBD2 aligns across 9 bases. The trim removed 4 bases at V and 4 bases at J, leaving 20 bases unmatched. The CDR3 spans 19 residues. The germline V gene has CDR1 SGHRS and CDR2 YFSETQ. DNA of the CDR3: TGCGCCAGCAGCCCCAGTGAGGGTAGCGGGGGCCTTTATAGAGAGACCCAGTACTTC. Protein product: CASSPSEGSGGLYRETQYF.

The chain combines TRBV29-1 with TRBJ1-1; tentative D call: TRBD1 (5 bases). The CDR3 totals 15 residues. The V end lost 6 bases, the J end lost 4 bases, and 21 bases lay between the germline ends. Per germline, CDR1 SQVTM and CDR2 ANQGSEA. In nucleotides, the CDR3 is TGCAGCGTCGCCCATGCAGGGTCGGGAAGCACTGAAGCTTTCTTT. Its translation: CSVAHAGSGSTEAFF.

At least ten counts were recorded for this clonotype. The chain links TRBV9 to TRBJ2-3, with D perhaps assigned TRBD1 or TRBD2 (5 bases each). V was cut by 4 bases and J by 0 bases, with 9 bases left in between. CDR1 SGDLS and CDR2 YYNGEE come from the germline V gene. The CDR3 totals 14 residues. CDR3 sequence (DNA): TGTGCCAGCAGCCACGGGGCCAGCACAGATACGCAGTATTTT. Translation: CASSHGASTDTQYF.

The rearrangement links TRBV6-1 to TRBJ1-5, with TRBD1 matching 7 bases. Germline trimming cut 7 bases from V and 4 bases from J; bases unmatched to any gene: 7. Looked up from germline, CDR1 is MNHNS and CDR2 is SASEGT. There are 14 residues in the CDR3. CDR3 protein: CASIPGQQNQPQHF. The CDR3 nucleotides read TGTGCCAGCATCCCGGGACAGCAGAATCAGCCCCAGCATTTT.

V gene TRBV7-3 combines with J gene TRBJ2-2, with D perhaps assigned TRBD1 or TRBD2 (5 bases each). Trimming cost V 5 bases and J 4 bases, with 8 bases left between them. This CDR3 has 13 amino acids. Germline CDR1 and CDR2: SGHTA and FQGTGA. CDR3 bases: TGTGCCAGCAGCAGAGGGGTCACCGGGGAGCTGTTTTTT. Its translation: CASSRGVTGELFF.

This clonotype was seen once. The chain couples TRBV11-3 to TRBJ2-1; 10 bases map to TRBD1. V was clipped by 5 bases and J by 5 bases; unmatched bases: 6. This CDR3 is built from 15 residues. Per germline, CDR1 SGHNT and CDR2 YENEEA. In DNA, the CDR3 is TGTGCCAGCAGCCCGGGGACAGGGGAAAACAATGAGCAGTTCTTC. Protein sequence: CASSPGTGENNEQFF.

This clonotype appeared a few times. V usage is TRBV14 and J usage is TRBJ1-2, with D unresolved. V was clipped by 1 base and J by 4 bases, with 10 bases between them. The CDR3 is 14 amino acids. Germline CDR1 SGHDN, CDR2 FVKESK. CDR3 amino acids: CASSQVQNTYGYTF. The CDR3 bases are TGTGCCAGCAGCCAAGTCCAGAACACCTATGGCTACACCTTC.